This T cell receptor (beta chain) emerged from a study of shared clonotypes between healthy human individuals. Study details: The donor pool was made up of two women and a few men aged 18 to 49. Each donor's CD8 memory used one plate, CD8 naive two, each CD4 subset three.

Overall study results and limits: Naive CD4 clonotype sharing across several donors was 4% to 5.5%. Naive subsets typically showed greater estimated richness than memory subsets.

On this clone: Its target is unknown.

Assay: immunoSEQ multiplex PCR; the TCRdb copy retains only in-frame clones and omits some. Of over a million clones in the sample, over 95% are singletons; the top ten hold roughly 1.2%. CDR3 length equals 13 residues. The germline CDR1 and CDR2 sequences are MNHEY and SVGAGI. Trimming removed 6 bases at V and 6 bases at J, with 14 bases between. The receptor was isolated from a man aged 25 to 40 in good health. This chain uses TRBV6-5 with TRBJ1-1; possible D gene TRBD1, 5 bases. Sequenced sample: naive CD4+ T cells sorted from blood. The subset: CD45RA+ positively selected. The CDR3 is CASSTWGRAEAFF. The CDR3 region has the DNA TGTGCCAGCAGCACATGGGGCCGGGCTGAAGCTTTCTTT.